This is a list of T cell receptor beta chains from one sample in a study of blood T cell repertoires in COVID-19. Some clones are missing from TCRdb's copy, which holds only in-frame ones; the method was immunoSEQ multiplex PCR. The sample contains 230,000 or so clones, about 91% of which appear only once. Input material: PBMCs or T cells enriched from blood (not recorded which). The receptors were sampled from a woman between 40 and 50 years old with acute COVID-19. CDR3s include the opening cysteine and the closing phenylalanine or tryptophan. The D gene is left open where the match is weak. The size of a clone is reported for some rows only, either as once, few or many, or as a class for expanded clones.

size: -; J: TRBJ2-4; V: TRBV19; D: -; DNA: TGTGCCACCGCGGACAGTACTACTAAAAACATTCAGTACTTC; CDR3: CATADSTTKNIQYF
size: -; J: TRBJ1-2; V: TRBV30; D: TRBD1; DNA: TGTGCCTGGAGTGTACAGGCAGGGGGCGTGGGAGGCTACACCTTC; CDR3: CAWSVQAGGVGGYTF
size: -; J: TRBJ1-1; V: TRBV23-1; D: TRBD1; DNA: TGCGCCAGCAGTCCCAAATCCCTTAGTCAGGGGGAAGGCTCTGAAGCTTTCTTT; CDR3: CASSPKSLSQGEGSEAFF
size: -; J: TRBJ1-5; V: TRBV4-1; D: -; DNA: TGCGCCAGCAGCCCCTGGACAGATAGCAATCAGCCCCAGCATTTT; CDR3: CASSPWTDSNQPQHF
size: -; J: TRBJ1-3; V: TRBV6-1; D: -; DNA: TGTGCCAGCAGTGAGGGCCCGGACTCTGGAAACACCATATATTTT; CDR3: CASSEGPDSGNTIYF
size: -; J: TRBJ1-6; V: TRBV19; D: TRBD1; DNA: TGTGCCAGTAGTTCCTCCCCGGACAGGGCGGCACGGTCACCCCTCCACTTT; CDR3: CASSSSPDRAARSPLHF
size: -; J: TRBJ1-1; V: TRBV7-9; D: TRBD1; DNA: TGTGCCAGCAGCTTTCCAGGGGGCAGGTTGGACACTGAAGCTTTCTTT; CDR3: CASSFPGGRLDTEAFF
size: -; J: TRBJ2-1; V: TRBV4-2; D: -; DNA: TGTGCCAGCAGCTCCCGTTCCGTCTCCTACAATGAGCAGTTCTTC; CDR3: CASSSRSVSYNEQFF
size: -; J: TRBJ1-2; V: TRBV6-5; D: -; DNA: TGTGCCAGTGAGGTCGAGAACTATGGCTACACCTTC; CDR3: CASEVENYGYTF
size: few; J: TRBJ2-2; V: TRBV5-4; D: -; DNA: TGTGCCAGCAGCGAAGGACATGGCGCCGGGGAGCTGTTTTTT; CDR3: CASSEGHGAGELFF